The 25 T cell receptor beta chains below all came from one sample that was sequenced in a study of blood T cell repertoires in COVID-19. The table came from immunoSEQ multiplex PCR; TCRdb's copy has only in-frame clones and leaves some out. The sample records roughly 56,000 clones, approximately 92% being singletons. Sequenced: peripheral blood. The receptors originated from a woman in her sixties with COVID-19, enrolled during active disease.

V and J are TRBV21-1 and TRBJ1-3. TRBV21-1 is a documented pseudogene. The CDR3 contains 14 residues. The CDR3: CASSKGRAGNTIYF. DNA of the CDR3: TGTGCCAGCAGCAAAGGGAGGGCTGGAAACACCATATATTTT.

This clone was counted a few times. The chain uses TRBV4-3 and TRBJ1-5; weak D call: TRBD1 (5 bases). CDR3 length equals 16 residues. Trimming shortened V by 0 bases and J by 6 bases, and 15 bases separated the two germline ends. Germline loops: CDR1 LGHNA, CDR2 YSLEER. The chain's CDR3 is CASSQEALGGGQPQHF. Here the CDR3 DNA reads TGCGCCAGCAGCCAAGAAGCATTGGGGGGGGGTCAGCCCCAGCATTTT.

The V and J genes are TRBV7-2 and TRBJ2-1; TRBD2 matches 7 bases. CDR1 and CDR2 from the germline V gene are SGHTA and FQGNSA. The CDR3 is made up of 14 amino acids. The trim removed 4 bases at V and 6 bases at J, leaving 6 bases unmatched. CDR3 loop: CASSSGLDPNEQFF. The DNA of the CDR3 is TGTGCCAGCAGCTCCGGACTAGATCCCAATGAGCAGTTCTTC.

CDR3 bases: TGTGCCAGCAGCCAATCCGTCCGCGGGACAGCTAAGCCTGAAGCTTTCTTT. Residues: CASSQSVRGTAKPEAFF. The chain joins TRBV3-1 (or the pseudogene TRBV3-2) to TRBJ1-1, with TRBD1 matching 7 bases. The CDR3 spans 17 residues. Germline CDR1 is LGHDT and CDR2 is YNNKEL (reference sequence). V was pared by 2 bases and J by 6 bases, with 15 bases of the junction left unmatched.

The genes are TRBV28 and TRBJ1-1; D possibly corresponds to TRBD1 (5 bases). The germline V and J ends were trimmed by 7 bases and 3 bases, with 15 bases remaining between them. This CDR3 comprises 14 residues. Germline V gene data show CDR1 as MDHEN and CDR2 as SYDVKM. The chain's CDR3 is CASKPSAGYTEAFF. The CDR3 DNA sequence: TGTGCCAGCAAACCCTCAGCAGGGTACACTGAAGCTTTCTTT.

The V and J genes are TRBV4-3 and TRBJ1-1; D gene ambiguous. V shed 3 bases and J shed 1 base, with 6 bases lying between them. CDR3 length: 13 amino acids. Germline CDR1 and CDR2: LGHNA and YSLEER. Here the CDR3 reads CASSQSGNTEAFF. The CDR3 DNA is TGCGCCAGCAGCCAGTCCGGGAACACTGAAGCTTTCTTT.

This clone was observed a few times. The chain employs TRBV6-2 or TRBV6-3 and TRBJ1-4; 10 bases line up with TRBD1. J gave up 6 bases and V 4 bases, and 5 bases lay outside the gene matches. Germline loops: CDR1 MNHEY, CDR2 SVGEGT. This CDR3 has 15 amino acids. In DNA form, the CDR3 reads TGTGCCAGCAGTTCTGCCGGGACAGGGGATGAAAAACTGTTTTTT. This gives the protein CASSSAGTGDEKLFF.

The chain has TRBV29-1 and TRBJ1-1; TRBD1 matches 7 bases. Germline values: CDR1 SQVTM, CDR2 ANQGSEA. V dropped 4 bases and J dropped 6; count of bases not matched to a gene: 17. The CDR3 is 16 amino acids. CDR3 residues: CSVGGLGGFEEAEAFF. CDR3 coding DNA: TGCAGCGTTGGGGGTTTAGGGGGCTTCGAGGAAGCTGAAGCTTTCTTT.

V gene TRBV12-3 or TRBV12-4 combines with J gene TRBJ1-5, with D tentatively TRBD1 (5 bases). This CDR3 has 13 residues. Trimming pared 0 bases from V and 5 bases from J, leaving 5 bases between. CDR3 sequence: CASSLAGDQPQHF. The CDR3 DNA reads TGTGCCAGCAGTTTAGCAGGGGATCAGCCCCAGCATTTT.

This chain links TRBV4-2 with TRBJ2-3; 7 bases are a match to TRBD2. This CDR3 is built from 15 residues. Germline loops: CDR1 LGHNA, CDR2 YNFKEQ. Losses at the gene ends were 2 bases for V and 8 bases for J; bases not matched to a gene: 10. Here the CDR3 reads CASSQRLAHSPTQYF. The CDR3 DNA reads TGTGCCAGCAGCCAACGACTAGCCCATTCGCCTACGCAGTATTTT.

The chain uses TRBV23-1 and TRBJ1-2; tentatively, D is TRBD1 (6 bases). TRBV23-1 is an ORF for which the function is uncertain. V lost 4 bases and J 3 bases, leaving 15 bases between the germline ends. The CDR3 runs to 15 residues. In DNA form, the CDR3 reads TGCGCCAGCAGTCCGAGACAGGACCGCTACTATGGCTACACCTTC. Translating gives CASSPRQDRYYGYTF.

This clone was seen just once. This sequence joins TRBV11-2 and TRBJ2-2; 9 bases are shared with TRBD1. J gave up 3 bases and V 5 bases, and 4 bases lay outside the gene matches. The CDR3 length is 15 residues. The germline V gene has CDR1 SGHAT and CDR2 FQNNGV. CDR3 region: CASSDRDRDTGELFF. CDR3 DNA sequence: TGTGCCAGCAGCGACCGGGACAGGGACACCGGGGAGCTGTTTTTT.

The CDR3 DNA sequence: TGTGCCAGCAGCCAAGATCATTTAGCATATAACGCGAACACTGAAGCTTTCTTT. It translates to CASSQDHLAYNANTEAFF. This rearrangement joins TRBV3-1 (or the pseudogene TRBV3-2) to TRBJ1-1; D call uncertain. V gave up 0 bases and J gave up 1 base, with 18 bases separating them. CDR3 length equals 18 residues. CDR1 is LGHDT, CDR2 YNNKEL, per germline (reference sequence).

The rearrangement joins TRBV7-9 to TRBJ1-1; D not certain. Germline CDR1 SEHNR, CDR2 FQNEAQ (reference sequence). V gave up 2 bases and J gave up 3 bases, with 4 bases separating them. The length of the CDR3 is 12 residues. The CDR3 sequence is CASSLSHTEAFF. In nucleotides, the CDR3 is TGTGCCAGCAGCTTATCTCACACTGAAGCTTTCTTT.

This chain joins TRBV10-1 and TRBJ2-1; D gene ambiguous. V was shortened by 2 bases and J by 8 bases, with 13 bases between the two germline ends. CDR1 and CDR2 (germline): WNHNN, SYGVQD (reference sequence). The CDR3 has 14 residues. The CDR3 is CASSETPESHEQFF. The CDR3, as DNA: TGCGCCAGCAGTGAGACTCCTGAGTCGCATGAGCAGTTCTTC.

The chain carries TRBV4-1 and TRBJ2-7, with 11 bases matching TRBD2. The trim removed 4 bases at V and 3 bases at J, leaving 8 bases unmatched. The CDR3 sequence is 16 residues long. Germline V lookup: CDR1 MGHRA, CDR2 YSYEKL. CDR3 sequence: CASSPPTSGGRYEQYF. The CDR3 DNA reads as TGCGCCAGCAGCCCCCCAACTAGCGGGGGCCGCTACGAGCAGTACTTC.

The chain is built from TRBV5-1 and TRBJ2-7; TRBD2 matches at 15 bases. Trimming cost V 4 bases and J 7 bases; bases outside gene matches: 9. Per germline, CDR1 SGHRS and CDR2 YFSETQ. There are 16 residues in the CDR3. CDR3 sequence (DNA): TGCGCCAGCAGCCCGGGGACTAGCGGGAGGTCGGGTGAGCAGTACTTC. Translating it yields CASSPGTSGRSGEQYF.

This rearrangement joins TRBV19 to TRBJ1-2, with D unresolved. V gave up 0 bases and J gave up 4 bases, with 12 bases separating them. The CDR3 sequence is 15 residues long. Looked up from germline, CDR1 is LNHDA and CDR2 is SQIVND (reference sequence). The CDR3 reads CASSIDPGSGYGYTF. The DNA of the CDR3 is TGTGCCAGTAGTATAGACCCCGGGTCGGGCTATGGCTACACCTTC.

The chain couples TRBV27 to TRBJ2-1; D unclear. The germline V and J ends were trimmed by 3 bases and 13 bases, with 7 bases remaining between them. This CDR3 spans 10 amino acids. The V gene's germline CDR1 is MNHEY and CDR2 SMNVEV (reference sequence). CDR3: CASSFHPQFF. Written as DNA, the CDR3 is TGTGCCAGCAGTTTCCATCCACAGTTCTTC.

The chain links TRBV19 to TRBJ1-1, with 8 bases aligning to TRBD1. Germline lookup yields CDR1 LNHDA and CDR2 SQIVND (reference sequence). Trimming took 5 bases from V and 1 from J; bases not matched to a gene: 3. The CDR3 has 14 residues. This chain's CDR3 is CASSRQGANTEAFF. CDR3 DNA sequence: TGTGCCAGTAGTCGGCAGGGGGCGAACACTGAAGCTTTCTTT.

V and J are TRBV10-2 and TRBJ2-1; 11 bases map to TRBD2. The germline V gene has CDR1 WSHSY and CDR2 SAAADI. This CDR3 comprises 19 residues. Trimming took 6 bases from V and 7 from J; bases not matched to a gene: 20. Here the CDR3 reads CASSAGGTSGGPGGNEQFF. The CDR3 coding sequence is TGCGCCAGCAGCGCGGGGGGCACTAGCGGGGGCCCGGGAGGAAATGAGCAGTTCTTC.

The rearrangement links TRBV27 to TRBJ2-4; the match to TRBD2 covers 11 bases. The CDR3 consists of 16 residues. Germline V gene lookup returns CDR1 MNHEY and CDR2 SMNVEV (reference sequence). Trimming at V came to 4 bases and at J to 0 bases, leaving 2 bases not matched to a gene. The CDR3, as DNA: TGTGCCAGCAGTTCTGGACTAGCGGGAGCCAAAAACATTCAGTACTTC. Translating it yields CASSSGLAGAKNIQYF.

The rearrangement uses TRBV7-2 and TRBJ2-5, with 11 bases lining up with TRBD2. The germline CDR1 and CDR2 sequences are SGHTA and FQGNSA. Trimming removed 0 bases from V and 6 bases from J; junction bases left unmatched: 9. This CDR3 is 17 amino acids long. The CDR3 DNA follows: TGTGCCAGCAGCTTAGCGGCTAGCGGGGGGAGGTTGAAGACCCAGTACTTC. Translated, it gives CASSLAASGGRLKTQYF.

The chain uses TRBV7-2 and TRBJ2-5, with TRBD1 matching 7 bases. The CDR3 loop spans 16 amino acids. V lost 5 bases, J lost 1 base, and 10 bases stayed unmatched. From germline, CDR1 is SGHTA and CDR2 FQGNSA. CDR3 residues: CASSRYSTGFQETQYF. For the CDR3, the DNA is TGTGCCAGCAGCAGATACTCGACAGGGTTCCAAGAGACCCAGTACTTC.

CDR3 sequence (DNA): TGTGCCAGCAGCTTAACGGGTGGACACTCGAACACCGGGGAGCTGTTTTTT. This encodes CASSLTGGHSNTGELFF. This chain uses TRBV7-9 with TRBJ2-2; D may be TRBD1 (5 bases). In germline, CDR1 is SEHNR, CDR2 FQNEAQ (reference sequence). CDR3 size: 17 residues. Trimming took off 2 bases at V and 0 bases at J, with 13 bases between the two ends. Using reference TRBV7-9 and TRBJ2-2 for the parts outside the CDR3, the full variable domain is DTGVSQNPRHKITKRGQNVTFRCDPISEHNRLYWYRQTLGQGPEFLTYFQNEAQLEKSRLLSDRFSAERPKGSFSTLEIQRTEQGDSAMYLCASSLTGGHSNTGELFFGEGSRLTVL.